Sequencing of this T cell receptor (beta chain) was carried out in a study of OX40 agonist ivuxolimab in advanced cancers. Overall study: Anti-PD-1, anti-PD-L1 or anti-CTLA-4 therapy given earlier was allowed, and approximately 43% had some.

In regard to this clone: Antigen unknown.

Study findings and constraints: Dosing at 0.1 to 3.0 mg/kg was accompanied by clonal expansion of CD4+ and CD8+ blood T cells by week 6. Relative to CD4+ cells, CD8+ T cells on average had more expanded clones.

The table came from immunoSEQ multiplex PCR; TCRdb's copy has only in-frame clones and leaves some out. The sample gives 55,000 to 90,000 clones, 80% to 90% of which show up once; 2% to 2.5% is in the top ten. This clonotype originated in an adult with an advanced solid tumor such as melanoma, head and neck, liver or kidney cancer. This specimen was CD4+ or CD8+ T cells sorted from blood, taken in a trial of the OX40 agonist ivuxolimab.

In DNA form, the CDR3 reads TGCGCCAGCAGCCAAGACGTTCCGAGGGGGCGTAACTATGGCTACACCTTC. It specifies CASSQDVPRGRNYGYTF. J is TRBJ1-2 and V is TRBV4-3, with 7 bases matching TRBD1. CDR1 is LGHNA and CDR2 is YSLEER in the germline V gene. V shed 0 bases and J 1 base; nucleotides not matched to a gene: 8. CDR3 length equals 17 residues.